Listed below are T cell receptor beta chains from one sample, sequenced in a study of blood T cell repertoires in COVID-19. Sequencing used immunoSEQ multiplex PCR; TCRdb keeps in-frame clones, though not all of them. In the table there are fewer than 300,000 clones, about 85% of which are singletons. Sequenced input: PBMCs or T cells enriched from blood (not recorded which). These receptors were taken from a woman aged 45-65 years who had recovered from COVID-19. Each CDR3 is given with its conserved first and last residue. The D gene is left open where the match is weak. Clone size appears in some rows only: once, few, many, or a class for an expanded clone.

V	J	D	size	DNA	CDR3
TRBV7-2	TRBJ2-7	TRBD2	.	TGTGCCAGCAGCTTAATAGCGGGAGGGCCATCCTACGAGCAGTACTTC	CASSLIAGGPSYEQYF
TRBV30	TRBJ2-7	TRBD2	.	TGTGCCTGGAGTACAAGGACTAGCGGCGAGCAGTACTTC	CAWSTRTSGEQYF
TRBV11-2	TRBJ2-6	.	.	TGTGCCAGCGGCCCGGAGGGCTCTGGGGCCAACGTCCTGACTTTC	CASGPEGSGANVLTF
TRBV27	TRBJ2-7	TRBD1	.	TGTGCCAGCAGTTTACGGGACAGGGGTGATCCGCAGTACTTC	CASSLRDRGDPQYF
TRBV6-1	TRBJ2-3	TRBD2	.	TGTGCCAGCAACGAAGCTAGCGGGAGTACAGATACGCAGTATTTT	CASNEASGSTDTQYF
TRBV2	TRBJ2-2	TRBD1	.	TGTGCCAGCAGGGGGACAGCGAACACCGGGGAGCTGTTTTTT	CASRGTANTGELFF
TRBV28	TRBJ1-6	.	.	TGTGCCAGCAGTTTACCCCGAGCAGGTCCATCACCCCTCCACTTT	CASSLPRAGPSPLHF
TRBV28	TRBJ2-3	TRBD1	.	TGTGCCAGCAGCCAAGGGACAGGGGGGTCCACAGATACGCAGTATTTT	CASSQGTGGSTDTQYF
TRBV10-3	TRBJ1-1	.	.	TGTGCCATCAGTGATTTGGGGGGTGAAGCTTTCTTT	CAISDLGGEAFF
TRBV7-2	TRBJ1-1	.	.	TGTGCCAGCACCTACGCATACGGTATACCTGAAGCTTTCTTT	CASTYAYGIPEAFF
TRBV4-1	TRBJ1-2	TRBD1	.	TGCGCCAGCAGCCCGGGACAGGGGAGGAACTATGGCTACACCTTC	CASSPGQGRNYGYTF
TRBV5-4	TRBJ1-2	TRBD1	few	TGTGCCAGCAGTTTATATGTACAGGGGACGGGTGGCTACACCTTC	CASSLYVQGTGGYTF
TRBV24-1	TRBJ1-5	TRBD1	.	TGTGCCACCAGTGACCCGCACAGCAGGGGGAGCAATCAGCCCCAGCATTTT	CATSDPHSRGSNQPQHF
TRBV20-1	TRBJ2-3	.	.	TGCAGTGCTAGTCTTACGGTGACAGATACGCAGTATTTT	CSASLTVTDTQYF
TRBV4-1	TRBJ2-5	.	.	TGCGCCAGCAGCCAACTCGAAGAGACCCAGTACTTC	CASSQLEETQYF
TRBV7-2	TRBJ2-7	TRBD2	.	TGTGCCAGCAGCTTCAGCGGGGGCTCCTACGAGCAGTACTTC	CASSFSGGSYEQYF
TRBV7-8	TRBJ1-2	TRBD1	.	TGTGCCAGCAGGCCATTACAGGGGGGGAGAGGGATCTATGGCTACACCTTC	CASRPLQGGRGIYGYTF
TRBV12-3/TRBV12-4	TRBJ2-4	TRBD1	.	TGTGCCAGCAGTCCCGGACAGGGGAGGTACTTC	CASSPGQGRYF
TRBV27	TRBJ2-1	.	.	TGTGCCAGCAGGATAGGGAGTTCCTACAATGAGCAGTTCTTC	CASRIGSSYNEQFF
TRBV5-1	TRBJ1-2	.	once	TGCGCCAGCAGCCCCGACAGGTTGACGGGCTACACCTTC	CASSPDRLTGYTF
TRBV7-9	TRBJ2-5	TRBD2	.	TGTGCCAGCAGCCTCGGACTAGCGGATTGGGAGACCCAGTACTTC	CASSLGLADWETQYF
TRBV19	TRBJ2-5	TRBD1	.	TGTGCCAGTAGTATAGATCAGGGGGCGGAGACCCAGTACTTC	CASSIDQGAETQYF
TRBV16	TRBJ1-3	.	.	TGTGCCAGCAGCCCGTATGGACAGACGGGCCGTGGAAACACCATATATTTT	CASSPYGQTGRGNTIYF
TRBV19	TRBJ2-3	TRBD1	.	TGTGCCAGTACCCTAGGACAGGGGCGAGATACGCAGTATTTT	CASTLGQGRDTQYF
TRBV5-1	TRBJ1-6	TRBD1	.	TGCGCCAGCAGCCCCGAGGGACAGCAATTTCCCCTCCACTTT	CASSPEGQQFPLHF
TRBV2	TRBJ1-5	TRBD1	.	TGTGCCAGCAGTGAAGTAGGGACAGGGCAGGGCCAGCCCCAGCATTTT	CASSEVGTGQGQPQHF
TRBV5-1	TRBJ2-2	.	.	TGCGCCAGCAGGGTTCAGGCACCAGGGATGGGCGGGGAGCTGTTTTTT	CASRVQAPGMGGELFF
TRBV28	TRBJ1-5	.	.	TGTGCCAGCAGTTTTGTGACAGTAAAGCAGCCCCAGCATTTT	CASSFVTVKQPQHF
TRBV7-9	TRBJ1-3	.	.	TGTGCCAGCACCACCGCCCTTGGCGGAAACACCATATATTTT	CASTTALGGNTIYF
TRBV3-1/TRBV3-2	TRBJ1-2	.	.	TGTGCCAGCAGCCACGGGAGGGCGGGCTACACCTTC	CASSHGRAGYTF
TRBV27	TRBJ2-7	TRBD2	.	TGTGCCAGCGGGACTAGCGGGGGGCCCACCTACGAGCAGTACTTC	CASGTSGGPTYEQYF
TRBV5-6	TRBJ1-1	.	.	TGTGCCAGCAGCTTGGGGGGCGAAGCTTTCTTT	CASSLGGEAFF
TRBV27	TRBJ1-3	.	.	TGTGCCAGCAGCCAAAACCCTTTAAGGGGGAACTCTGGAAACACCATATATTTT	CASSQNPLRGNSGNTIYF
TRBV27	TRBJ1-5	.	.	TGTGCCAGCAGTTTATCCGGGATGGGCAATCAGCCCCAGCATTTT	CASSLSGMGNQPQHF
TRBV6-5	TRBJ2-4	.	.	TGTGCCAGCAGTTCGCGTGAACTAGCCAAAAACATTCAGTACTTC	CASSSRELAKNIQYF
TRBV5-1	TRBJ1-6	.	.	TGCGCCAGCAGCTTGGCTACAGGGAAATCAGATTCACCCCTCCACTTT	CASSLATGKSDSPLHF
TRBV9	TRBJ1-2	TRBD1	.	TGTGCCAGCAGCGGGACAGGAGGGTTCTATGGCTACACCTTC	CASSGTGGFYGYTF
TRBV19	TRBJ1-6	.	.	TGTGCCAGTAGTATTGAGACAGATAATTCACCCCTCCACTTT	CASSIETDNSPLHF
TRBV7-8	TRBJ2-2	.	.	TGTGCCAGCAGCCTAGACAGGATCGAGGTGTTTTTT	CASSLDRIEVFF
TRBV7-6	TRBJ2-2	.	.	TGTGCCAGCAGCTTAGCGGGGGGGCCAAACACCGGGGAGCTGTTTTTT	CASSLAGGPNTGELFF
TRBV29-1	TRBJ2-1	.	.	TGCAGCGCTGGGCCCGGGGTTAACTACAATGAGCAGTTCTTC	CSAGPGVNYNEQFF